This T cell receptor beta chain was obtained from a study of spatial heterogeneity in lung cancer (dated by TCRdb to about 2019). Study-wide context: Beta-chain transcripts were consistently detected in greater numbers than alpha-chain transcripts, which likely reflects a higher abundance of beta-chain transcripts. In the raw uncorrected reads, each unique combination of TCR and UMI appeared more than ten times on average. In non-small cell lung cancer, the study quantitatively compared TCR alpha and beta repertoires across several tumor regions, matched nontumor lung, and blood. Nonsynonymous mutation counts, determined by whole-exome sequencing of tumor tissue, were related to features of the TCR repertoire. Both alpha and beta chains were TCR-sequenced in around 230 tumor regions, around 64 matched nontumor lung samples and some 56 PBMC samples obtained at surgery. What the authors observed across the whole study: Additional single-cell paired TCR alpha and beta sequencing was considered necessary to confirm, at a functional level, the hypothesis that regional TCRs recognize regional mutations. Ubiquitous expanded tumor TCRs showed up in blood more often at tumor resection than at routine follow-up.

CDR1 and CDR2, looked up from the germline V gene, are SGHVS and FNYEAQ. The CDR3 spans 15 residues, from the cysteine through the phenylalanine. CDR3 DNA only is kept here, 45 bases in frame from base 1. Germline trimming: 0 bases from V, 7 bases from J; junction bases outside gene matches: 6. Receptor amplification or capture employed 5' RACE. Instrument on record: NextSeq 500. The TCR library protocol attached a unique molecular identifier to each TCR cDNA molecule to allow correction of PCR and sequencing errors. The source study handled its data this way. TCR identification, UMI-based error correction and CDR3 extraction were all carried out with Decombinator tools. TCRs above a frequency of 2 per 1,000, corresponding to the top 1% of the tumor frequency distribution, were defined as expanded. Each repertoire was subsampled 100 times to 5,000 TCRs, after which Renyi diversity was computed with the R vegan package. CDR3 similarity networks were built from amino acid triplet string-kernel similarity, with CDR3s being connected when pairwise similarity was above 0.82. TCRdb took the public reads, trimmed them with fastp at Q25, ran MiXCR for clone calling and kept in-frame beta chains. Identical CDR3 proteins give one entry, which carries the most common genes and DNA. The V and J calls here are based on TCRdb, not the publication. Within this sample are under 50,000 distinct CDR3 sequences, with 5% to 6.5% of them counted one time only. The top ten clonotypes cover less than 30% of the sample.

Taken with the paper, the label for time point translates to: sample taken at primary tumor resection. The donors were around 69 patients from the lung TRACERx cohort who had early-stage, untreated non-small cell lung cancer. Whole RNA extracted from tumor and nontumor lung tissue, or from cryopreserved PBMC samples, was used for TCR sequencing without cell sorting. Patients were selected for TCR sequencing only if sufficient RNA was available from at least two tumor regions. This clonotype has a count of ten or more. Its antigen is still unknown. The sample holds no much larger clone one base away, and base qualities are not on file.

The sample here was PBMCs, taken at surgery. The clonotype originates from a female donor with early-stage non-small cell lung cancer. The sequence is built from TRBV7-6 and TRBJ2-1, with TRBD1 identical over 7 junction bases. The CDR3 here reads CASSLAFTGVNEQFF. The sequence in DNA is TGTGCCAGCAGCTTAGCGTTTACAGGGGTAAATGAGCAGTTCTTC.